What follows are 20 T cell receptor beta chains derived from one specimen sequenced in a study of cytotoxic CD8 clonotypes in ibrutinib-treated CLL (TCRdb year 2021). Library method: the immunoSEQ multiplex PCR assay. Here the immuneACCESS table is served through TCRdb, limited to in-frame sequences with V and J called. Missing clones are a known gap in these copies; in checked studies unresolved V genes cover under half, and the rest lacks a known reason. The sample table holds around 330,000 clones, of which roughly two thirds were seen once. Of the sample, around 6.6% falls within the top ten clones. Sequencing was performed on PBMCs, taken after 36 months of ibrutinib treatment. The receptors were sampled from a human donor with chronic lymphocytic leukemia.

On this clone itself: Other DNA variants within this sample encode the same CDR3. This chain connects TRBV9 to TRBJ2-7; 9 bases line up with TRBD1. The CDR3 totals 14 residues. Trimming at V came to 0 bases and at J to 2 bases, leaving 0 bases not matched to a gene. Germline V gene data show CDR1 as SGDLS and CDR2 as YYNGEE. This CDR3 is CASSVGTGAYEQYF. DNA for the CDR3: TGTGCCAGCAGCGTAGGGACAGGGGCCTACGAGCAGTACTTC.

The chain combines TRBV7-3 with TRBJ2-3; D gene unclear. The germline V gene encodes CDR1 SGHTA and CDR2 FQGTGA. V gave up 1 base and J gave up 4 bases, with 6 bases separating them. CDR3 length: 13 residues. CDR3 sequence: CASSLNQPDTQYF. The CDR3 DNA reads TGTGCCAGCAGCTTAAACCAACCAGATACGCAGTATTTT.

CDR3 sequence reads: CASTSGVSAGELFF. CDR3 nucleotides: TGTGCCAGCACCTCGGGGGTTAGTGCCGGGGAGCTGTTTTTT. The chain is built from TRBV7-2 and TRBJ2-2; perhaps TRBD2 as D (6 bases). The CDR3 length is 14 residues. V lost 7 bases and J 6 bases, leaving 15 bases between the germline ends. Germline lookup yields CDR1 SGHTA and CDR2 FQGNSA.

This chain links TRBV5-1 with TRBJ1-5, with D unresolved. V lost 4 bases, J lost 7 bases, and 12 bases lay in between. Germline V gene data show CDR1 as SGHRS and CDR2 as YFSETQ. The CDR3 is 13 amino acids. This chain's CDR3 is CASSTNAGQPQHF. In nucleotides, the CDR3 is TGCGCCAGCAGCACAAATGCCGGGCAGCCCCAGCATTTT. The full variable domain, with the rest looked up from reference TRBV5-1 and TRBJ1-5, is KAGVTQTPRYLIKTRGQQVTLSCSPISGHRSVSWYQQTPGQGLQFLFEYFSETQRNKGNFPGRFSGRQFSNSRSEMNVSTLELGDSALYLCASSTNAGQPQHFGDGTRLSIL.

This clone was picked up a small number of times. The chain has TRBV6-5 and TRBJ1-3, with no clear D. The CDR3 consists of 14 residues. V lost 7 bases, J lost 0 bases, and 10 bases lay in between. The germline V gene encodes CDR1 MNHEY and CDR2 SVGAGI. The DNA for the CDR3 is TGTGCCAGCAAGGACGGTTTCTCTGGAAACACCATATATTTT. It yields the protein CASKDGFSGNTIYF.

This sequence joins TRBV28 and TRBJ1-5; TRBD1 is a possible D gene (5 bases). The V and J ends lost 7 bases and 2 bases respectively, with 18 bases between them. This CDR3 contains 16 residues. CDR1 MDHEN and CDR2 SYDVKM come from the germline V gene. In nucleotides, the CDR3 is TGTGCCAGCACCCCAAGGGCCAGGGAGGGCAATCAGCCCCAGCATTTT. Amino acids: CASTPRAREGNQPQHF.

The chain carries TRBV27 and TRBJ2-7; D remains ambiguous. Germline CDR1 MNHEY, CDR2 SMNVEV (reference sequence). The CDR3 runs to 13 residues. V lost 6 bases and J lost 4, with 13 bases in between. The CDR3 DNA reads TGTGCCAGCAGCCCCATGCCACAGTACGAGCAGTACTTC. Its translation: CASSPMPQYEQYF.

V usage is TRBV19 and J usage is TRBJ1-5; 7 bases line up with TRBD1. Germline CDR1 LNHDA, CDR2 SQIVND (reference sequence). The CDR3 spans 15 residues. The junction had 9 bases not matched to a gene; V was cut back by 6 bases and J by 4 bases. The CDR3 sequence: CASSGRDRTNQPQHF. The CDR3 DNA sequence: TGTGCCAGTAGCGGACGGGACAGAACAAATCAGCCCCAGCATTTT.

The J gene is TRBJ1-6, the V gene TRBV19; no reliable D call. Trimming left V 5 bases short and J 0 bases short, with 8 bases between. The CDR3 sequence is 15 residues long. Germline CDR1 LNHDA, CDR2 SQIVND (reference sequence). CDR3 loop: CASSFYDSYNSPLHF. The CDR3 region has the DNA TGTGCCAGTAGTTTCTACGACTCCTATAATTCACCCCTCCACTTT.

This rearrangement joins TRBV29-1 to TRBJ2-5, with D maybe TRBD2 (5 bases). The germline CDR1 and CDR2 sequences are SQVTM and ANQGSEA. The CDR3 loop spans 11 amino acids. DNA for the CDR3: TGCCAGATTATGGCGGGAGAGACCCAGTACTTC. Protein product: CQIMAGETQYF.

The rearrangement uses TRBV19 and TRBJ1-2, with D possibly TRBD1 on 6 matching bases. CDR3 length: 16 residues. Trimming left V 9 bases short and J 5 bases short, with 25 bases between. CDR1 and CDR2 (germline): LNHDA, SQIVND (reference sequence). As DNA, the CDR3 is TGTGCCAGCCATAGTATTACGACCGGACAGAAATATGGCTACACCTTC. Protein: CASHSITTGQKYGYTF.

This chain uses TRBV6-5 with TRBJ1-5; 8 nucleotides line up with TRBD1. This CDR3 has 15 residues. With V trimmed by 6 bases and J by 6 bases, 10 bases remained unmatched. In germline, CDR1 is MNHEY, CDR2 SVGAGI. The CDR3 region is CASSDRGGDGQPQHF. The CDR3 DNA is TGTGCCAGCAGCGACAGGGGAGGTGACGGTCAGCCCCAGCATTTT.

The sample holds a few counts of this clone. J is TRBJ2-3 and V is TRBV29-1; D uncertain. Trimming took off 7 bases at V and 9 bases at J, with 17 bases between the two ends. This CDR3 is built from 12 residues. Germline lookup yields CDR1 SQVTM and CDR2 ANQGSEA. The DNA of the CDR3 is TGCAGCGCCTCACCGGTGGTGGGCACGCAGTATTTT. Protein: CSASPVVGTQYF.

Worth noting for this clone: The identical CDR3 is also encoded by other nucleotide sequences in the sample. The genes are TRBV7-9 and TRBJ1-6, with D uncertain. Germline V gives CDR1 SEHNR, CDR2 FQNEAQ (reference sequence). V was shortened by 1 base and J by 6 bases, with 4 bases between the two germline ends. CDR3 length equals 13 residues. The CDR3: CASSLEGNSPLHF. CDR3 in DNA: TGTGCCAGCAGCTTAGAGGGTAATTCACCCCTCCACTTT.

The chain is built from TRBV7-3 and TRBJ2-3, with a weak D call TRBD1 (8 bases). Trimming stripped 5 bases from V and 2 bases from J, with 20 bases between. Per the germline V gene, CDR1 is SGHTA and CDR2 is FQGTGA. The CDR3 has 17 amino acids. For the CDR3, the DNA is TGTGCCAGCAGCCGAGGAATCACAGGGGGGGACACAGATACGCAGTATTTT. The encoded protein is CASSRGITGGDTDTQYF.

This clone showed up just once. The rearrangement links TRBV7-9 to TRBJ1-2; 7 nucleotides line up with TRBD1. The CDR3 covers 14 residues. Germline CDR1 is SEHNR and CDR2 is FQNEAQ (reference sequence). The V gene end was trimmed by 5 bases and the J gene end by 6 bases; junction bases not matched to a gene: 9. The CDR3 sequence is CASSTRGEGNGYTF. CDR3 coding DNA: TGTGCCAGCAGCACCAGGGGGGAAGGGAATGGCTACACCTTC.

This clone was found a few times. This chain uses TRBV19 with TRBJ2-2; D is ambiguous. V was pared by 10 bases and J by 7 bases, with 13 bases between. Germline V CDR1 and CDR2: LNHDA, SQIVND (reference sequence). The CDR3 is made up of 12 amino acids. CDR3 region: CATTAIDGELFF. For the CDR3, the DNA is TGTGCCACCACGGCCATAGACGGGGAGCTGTTTTTT.

This clone was observed a single time. The genes are TRBV18 and TRBJ2-7; 10 positions match TRBD2. From germline, CDR1 is KGHSH and CDR2 LQKENI. The CDR3 consists of 16 residues. V lost 1 base and J lost 0; bases outside the gene matches: 3. In DNA form, the CDR3 reads TGTGCCAGCTCACCACAGGGACTAGCGACCTCCTACGAGCAGTACTTC. Amino acids: CASSPQGLATSYEQYF.

This sequence joins TRBV5-6 and TRBJ1-1; maybe TRBD1 (6 bases). Germline V gives CDR1 SGHDT, CDR2 YYEEEE. Trimming removed 0 bases at V and 4 bases at J, with 7 bases between. The CDR3 has 13 amino acids. DNA of the CDR3: TGTGCCAGCAGCTTGGGGACAGTCACTGAAGCTTTCTTT. This translates into CASSLGTVTEAFF.

The V call is TRBV6-5, the J call TRBJ1-2; no clear D. V lost 6 bases, J lost 8 bases, and 19 bases lay in between. The CDR3 covers 14 residues. Germline V gives CDR1 MNHEY, CDR2 SVGAGI. CDR3 nucleotides: TGTGCCAGCAGACACGGACGGCTCGGGGAAGGCTACACCTTC. It translates to CASRHGRLGEGYTF.